The 29 T cell receptor beta chains below all came from one sample that was sequenced in a study of metastatic and nonmetastatic thyroid tumors. Patients underwent thyroid surgery, and none had received any treatment before it. TCRdb reprocessed the PCR reads using MiXCR. Among some 40,000 clones listed, around an eighth were seen once. What was sequenced was blood. Receptors were obtained from a female donor with papillary thyroid cancer or a benign thyroid nodule (not recorded which). Some clones in this sample may be carry-over from other donors' samples.

This clone appeared many times. This chain links TRBV2 with TRBJ1-1; 7 bases are a match to TRBD1. Trimming at V came to 6 bases and at J to 4 bases, leaving 5 bases not matched to a gene. This CDR3 contains 13 residues. Germline V gene lookup returns CDR1 SNHLY and CDR2 FYNNEI. The CDR3 loop reads CASRESGGTEAFF. The DNA of the CDR3 is TGTGCCAGCAGAGAATCAGGGGGCACTGAAGCTTTCTTT.

This clone has ten or more counts. This sequence joins TRBV4-1 and TRBJ1-1, with unresolved D. There are 13 residues in the CDR3. The ends were cut back, 1 base at V and 1 base at J, with 4 bases in the middle. CDR1 and CDR2 from the germline V gene are MGHRA and YSYEKL. The CDR3 DNA is TGCGCCAGCAGCCAAGCCGCGAACACTGAAGCTTTCTTT. Its protein is CASSQAANTEAFF.

This clone was detected ten times or more. V and J are TRBV3-1 and TRBJ2-7; D is ambiguous. Germline loops: CDR1 LGHDT, CDR2 YNNKEL (reference sequence). Trimming left V 0 bases short and J 2 bases short, with 8 bases between. This CDR3 is built from 14 residues. CDR3 bases: TGTGCCAGCAGCCAAGATCGAGTGCCCTACGAGCAGTACTTC. Its translation: CASSQDRVPYEQYF.

This clone was counted many times. This sequence joins TRBV9 and TRBJ2-1; D unresolved. The CDR3 sequence is 15 residues long. Trimming took off 0 bases at V and 1 base at J, with 8 bases between the two ends. CDR1 SGDLS and CDR2 YYNGEE come from the germline V gene. This CDR3 is CASSVGGRSYNEQFF. CDR3 coding DNA: TGTGCCAGCAGCGTAGGGGGTAGATCCTACAATGAGCAGTTCTTC.

This clone was counted many times. This sequence joins TRBV18 and TRBJ1-1; 7 bases fit TRBD1. This CDR3 has 14 amino acids. Germline lookup yields CDR1 KGHSH and CDR2 LQKENI. The ends lost 5 bases at V and 1 base at J; junction bases unmatched: 4. CDR3 amino acids: CASSSNRGNTEAFF. The CDR3 DNA is TGTGCCAGCTCATCAAACAGGGGGAACACTGAAGCTTTCTTT.

About this clone itself: One end of the junction varies from germline; a read error may be responsible. The rearrangement joins TRBV28 to TRBJ1-1; 7 nucleotides agree with TRBD1. This CDR3 spans 15 amino acids. The germline gives CDR1 MDHEN, CDR2 SYDVKM. The CDR3 loop reads CASNVSGQLNTEDFF. The CDR3, as DNA: TGTGCCAGCAACGTTTCGGGACAGTTGAACACTGAAGATTTCTTT. Together with reference TRBV28 and TRBJ1-1, the CDR3 gives the full variable domain: DVKVTQSSRYLVKRTGEKVFLECVQDMDHENMFWYRQDPGLGLRLIYFSYDVKMKEKGDIPEGYSVSREKKERFSLILESASTNQTSMYLCASNVSGQLNTEDFFGQGTRLTVV.

This clone was seen at least ten times. J is TRBJ1-3 and V is TRBV30, with D maybe TRBD1 (5 bases). The CDR3 is 18 residues long. Trimming cost V 5 bases and J 0 bases, with 23 bases left between them. Germline CDR1 and CDR2: GTSNPN and SVGIG (reference sequence). The CDR3 DNA sequence: TGTGCCTGGGACCCGTCCGACAGCCGACTTCTCTCTGGAAACACCATATATTTT. This encodes CAWDPSDSRLLSGNTIYF.

This clone was observed many times. Other DNA sequences from this sample encode an identical CDR3 as well. The rearrangement joins TRBV5-1 to TRBJ2-1, with 11 positions matching TRBD2. Unmatched junction bases numbered 10, after V lost 4 bases and J lost 7 bases. Germline V lookup: CDR1 SGHRS, CDR2 YFSETQ. The CDR3 totals 16 residues. CDR3 in amino acids: CASSGRLAGKGNEQFF. CDR3 DNA: TGCGCCAGCAGCGGTCGACTAGCGGGAAAGGGGAATGAGCAGTTCTTC.

This clone was counted many times. The chain uses TRBV3-1 and TRBJ2-1; 7 bases fit TRBD1. Germline assignment: CDR1 LGHDT and CDR2 YNNKEL (reference sequence). This CDR3 comprises 15 residues. With V trimmed by 3 bases and J by 3 bases, 5 bases remained unmatched. The CDR3 here is CASSQPGQVYNEQFF. The CDR3 nucleotides are TGTGCCAGCAGCCAGCCCGGACAGGTCTACAATGAGCAGTTCTTC.

This clone was recorded many times. This chain links TRBV28 with TRBJ2-7; TRBD1 or TRBD2 may be the D gene (6 bases each). The CDR3 spans 16 residues. V was pared by 2 bases and J by 7 bases, with 21 bases between. Per the germline V gene, CDR1 is MDHEN and CDR2 is SYDVKM. Here the CDR3 reads CASSLIGGGDNGEQYF. CDR3 bases: TGTGCCAGCAGTTTAATTGGCGGAGGGGACAACGGGGAGCAGTACTTC.

Many counts were recorded for this clone. The V and J genes are TRBV18 and TRBJ1-4; perhaps TRBD1 as D (5 bases). V was shortened by 8 bases and J by 8 bases, with 18 bases between the two germline ends. The CDR3 sequence is 14 residues long. Germline-derived CDR1 and CDR2 are KGHSH and LQKENI. The CDR3 DNA reads as TGTGCCAGCCAGAAAAGGGGAGGAGAGGAAAAACTGTTTTTT. It specifies CASQKRGGEEKLFF.

This clone came up many times. The gene calls are TRBV9 and TRBJ1-1; TRBD1 might be the D (5 bases). The CDR3 runs 13 residues. V was clipped by 3 bases and J by 11 bases, with 17 bases between them. Germline V CDR1 and CDR2: SGDLS, YYNGEE. The DNA for the CDR3 is TGTGCCAGCAGCGCGAGGCCGGGACCGGGGGCTTTCTTT. This gives the protein CASSARPGPGAFF.

As regards this clone: A much larger clone differs by one base, so this may be a read error. V usage is TRBV6-1 and J usage is TRBJ2-3; the D is unclear. The CDR3 covers 14 residues. The germline V gene encodes CDR1 MNHNS and CDR2 SASEGT. The V end was cut by 5 bases, the J end by 1 base, with 10 bases between. The CDR3: CASSSLGRTDTQYF. The CDR3 DNA is TGTGCCAGCAGTTCTTTGGGCCGCACAGATACGCAGTATTTT.

In the case of this clone: No conserved phenylalanine or tryptophan is present at the end of the CDR3, so a read error is the likely explanation. The chain recombines TRBV27 with TRBJ2-3; 7 nucleotides match TRBD2. Germline lookup yields CDR1 MNHEY and CDR2 SMNVEV (reference sequence). The CDR3 contains 15 residues. Trimming took 7 bases from V and 2 from J; bases not matched to a gene: 9. CDR3 residues: CASTDGLAVTDTQYC. CDR3 coding DNA: TGTGCCAGCACCGATGGTCTAGCGGTCACAGATACGCAGTATTGT.

This clone occurred many times. J is TRBJ2-7 and V is TRBV28, with 7 bases lining up with TRBD2. The CDR3 runs to 14 residues. Per germline, CDR1 MDHEN and CDR2 SYDVKM. The V gene end was trimmed by 6 bases and the J gene end by 2 bases; junction bases not matched to a gene: 7. Written as DNA, the CDR3 is TGTGCCAGCAGGCGGGGGACGGGCCCCTACGAGCAGTACTTC. Its translation: CASRRGTGPYEQYF.

This clone has a count of ten or more. The V and J genes are TRBV7-9 and TRBJ2-3; TRBD2 matches 8 bases. Germline CDR1 SEHNR, CDR2 FQNEAQ (reference sequence). The CDR3 runs 14 residues. V trimming: 0 bases; J trimming: 14 bases; junction bases outside the gene matches: 10. The CDR3 is CASSLAGGAGEAYF. CDR3 nucleotide sequence: TGTGCCAGCAGCTTAGCAGGGGGAGCGGGAGAGGCGTATTTT.

Concerning this clone itself: At one of its ends the junction is not consistent with the germline gene, which may arise from a read error. Distinct nucleotide sequences in the sample also encode this CDR3. This chain connects TRBV28 to TRBJ1-1, with D unclear. Per germline, CDR1 MDHEN and CDR2 SYDVKM. This CDR3 is built from 14 residues. CDR3 sequence reads: CASSPERGWTEAFF. As DNA, the CDR3 is TGTGCGAGCAGCCCTGAGCGGGGATGGACTGAAGCCTTCTTT.

This clone was recorded at least ten times. V and J are TRBV7-6 and TRBJ1-1; D may be TRBD1 (6 bases). Germline loops: CDR1 SGHVS, CDR2 FNYEAQ. This CDR3 region has 16 residues. The germline V and J ends were trimmed by 1 base and 0 bases, with 12 bases remaining between them. The CDR3 nucleotides are TGTGCCAGCAGCTTAGTAGGGGGGATGATGAACACTGAAGCTTTCTTT. It yields the protein CASSLVGGMMNTEAFF. Full variable domain (missing parts from reference TRBV7-6 and TRBJ1-1): GAGVSQSPRYKVTKRGQDVALRCDPISGHVSLYWYRQALGQGPEFLTYFNYEAQQDKSGLPNDRFSAERPEGSISTLTIQRTEQRDSAMYRCASSLVGGMMNTEAFFGQGTRLTVV.

This clone was detected ten times or more. The chain links TRBV24-1 to TRBJ1-2; the D is unclear. There are 17 residues in the CDR3. The germline V gene encodes CDR1 KGHDR and CDR2 SFDVKD. Between the trimmed V and J ends, which lost 2 bases and 2 bases, there was a span of 17 bases. The CDR3 loop is CATSDSAGAPRNYGYTF. CDR3 bases: TGTGCCACCAGTGATTCGGCCGGCGCCCCAAGGAACTATGGCTACACCTTC.

This clone was counted at least ten times. The V gene is TRBV20-1, the J gene TRBJ2-3, with D uncertain. This CDR3 comprises 14 residues. The ends were cut back, 3 bases at V and 6 bases at J, with 16 bases in the middle. CDR1 is DFQATT, CDR2 SNEGSKA, per germline (reference sequence). The CDR3 coding sequence is TGCAGTGCTAGTGGGCCAGCAATGGGGGATACGCAGTATTTT. The encoded protein is CSASGPAMGDTQYF.

This clone was observed many times. The chain employs TRBV27 and TRBJ2-7; D is possibly TRBD2 (5 bases). V was shortened by 6 bases and J by 2 bases, with 8 bases between the two germline ends. CDR1 is MNHEY and CDR2 is SMNVEV in the germline V gene (reference sequence). The CDR3 consists of 12 residues. CDR3 bases: TGTGCCAGCAGCCGACTACCCTACGAGCAGTACTTC. As protein: CASSRLPYEQYF.

A note on this clone: This could be a read error, since a much larger clone is one nucleotide away. The chain joins TRBV18 to TRBJ1-1; D not resolved. The CDR3 length is 17 residues. Trimming pared 0 bases from V and 7 bases from J, leaving 21 bases between. Germline V gene lookup returns CDR1 KGHSH and CDR2 LQKENI. The CDR3 region has the DNA TGTGCCAGCTCACCACCGGAACGAGGTGTGGGCGGCAATGAAGCTTTCTTT. It encodes CASSPPERGVGGNEAFF.

At least ten counts were recorded for this clone. The chain is built from TRBV28 and TRBJ1-2; 12 nucleotides line up with TRBD1. Per germline, CDR1 MDHEN and CDR2 SYDVKM. CDR3 length equals 15 residues. Trimming removed 4 bases from V and 2 bases from J; junction bases left unmatched: 2. Here the CDR3 reads CASSSGTGGNYGYTF. CDR3 in DNA: TGTGCCAGCAGTTCTGGGACAGGGGGCAACTATGGCTACACCTTC.

This clone is medium-sized by share. The rearrangement joins TRBV6-1 to TRBJ2-2; 10 positions agree with TRBD1. The CDR3 extends over 15 amino acids. The V segment lost 7 bases and the J segment 3 bases; nucleotides outside the gene matches: 5. Germline CDR1 reads MNHNS; CDR2 reads SASEGT. The CDR3 loop reads CASTSGQGYTGELFF. Here the CDR3 DNA reads TGTGCCAGCACCTCGGGACAGGGGTACACCGGGGAGCTGTTTTTT.

This clone came up many times. This chain links TRBV6-1 with TRBJ2-1; a possible D gene is TRBD2 (5 bases). V lost 8 bases and J 0 bases, leaving 14 bases between the germline ends. The CDR3 is made up of 15 amino acids. Germline CDR1 and CDR2: MNHNS and SASEGT. The CDR3 bases are TGTGCCAGCGCCCGCGGGTCTTACTCCTACAATGAGCAGTTCTTC. This gives the protein CASARGSYSYNEQFF.

There are many counts of this clone. DNA of the CDR3: TGTGCCAGCAGCCCAGCTTTAGGGCTAAAGACAGGGGAGCTGTTTTTT. As protein: CASSPALGLKTGELFF. V gene TRBV14 combines with J gene TRBJ2-2; D is unclear. CDR3 length: 16 residues. Trimming took 4 bases from V and 8 from J, leaving 20 bases between them. Germline CDR1 SGHDN, CDR2 FVKESK.

This rearrangement joins TRBV24-1 to TRBJ2-2; the D gene is possibly TRBD1 (5 bases). V lost 9 bases to trimming and J lost 10 bases, with 17 bases between them. The CDR3 loop spans 13 amino acids. Per the germline V gene, CDR1 is KGHDR and CDR2 is SFDVKD. The CDR3 DNA reads TGTGCCACCGGATCGGACATGCCCGTGGAGCTGTTTTTT. Amino acids: CATGSDMPVELFF.

This clone was counted at least ten times. Additional DNA sequences in this sample encode the identical CDR3. The rearrangement links TRBV7-9 to TRBJ1-2; a weak D match, TRBD1 (6 bases). The CDR3 contains 15 residues. Germline lookup yields CDR1 SEHNR and CDR2 FQNEAQ (reference sequence). V lost 6 bases, J lost 4 bases, and 18 bases lay in between. CDR3 nucleotides: TGTGCCAGCAGTGCCGACAGGCCCCGGGGCTATGGCTACACCTTC. Amino acids: CASSADRPRGYGYTF.

This clone came up many times. The J gene is TRBJ1-5, the V gene TRBV6-1, with D possibly being TRBD1 (6 bases). V was cut by 4 bases and J by 0 bases, with 10 bases left in between. The CDR3 covers 15 residues. Germline values: CDR1 MNHNS, CDR2 SASEGT. CDR3 amino acids: CASSALGASNQPQHF. The CDR3, as DNA: TGTGCCAGCAGTGCGCTGGGGGCTAGCAATCAGCCCCAGCATTTT.